Below, 10 T cell receptor beta chains from the same sample are listed, as sequenced in a study of cytomegalovirus exposure and HLA in healthy donors. Generated by immunoSEQ multiplex PCR, the TCRdb table keeps only in-frame clones and is missing some. Here the sample spans about 130,000 clones, around 95% being singletons. Sequenced material: PBMCs. These receptors all come from a man aged 18 to 30 in good health and CMV-seronegative.

The chain has TRBV5-1 and TRBJ2-5; D gene unclear. Between the trimmed V and J ends, which lost 4 bases and 3 bases, there was a span of 16 bases. The V gene's germline CDR1 is SGHRS and CDR2 YFSETQ. The CDR3 totals 15 residues. CDR3 amino acids: CASSVTPTLEETQYF. The CDR3 DNA is TGCGCCAGCAGCGTAACTCCGACCCTAGAAGAGACCCAGTACTTC.

The chain joins TRBV19 to TRBJ1-5, with no clear D. Germline values: CDR1 LNHDA, CDR2 SQIVND (reference sequence). The CDR3 totals 16 residues. V shed 7 bases and J shed 0 bases, with 16 bases lying between them. The DNA of the CDR3 is TGTGCCAGTATTCCTTCCAAACTGCATAGCAATCAGCCCCAGCATTTT. It specifies CASIPSKLHSNQPQHF.

The rearrangement links TRBV19 to TRBJ1-1; the D gene is possibly TRBD1 (5 bases). The V and J ends lost 2 bases and 2 bases respectively, with 15 bases between them. This CDR3 has 16 residues. Germline assignment: CDR1 LNHDA and CDR2 SQIVND (reference sequence). CDR3 protein: CASSIFSDSSNTEAFF. CDR3 bases: TGTGCCAGTAGTATATTCTCCGACAGCTCTAACACTGAAGCTTTCTTT.

V usage is TRBV5-4 and J usage is TRBJ1-2; D possibly corresponds to TRBD1 (6 bases). The V end was cut by 3 bases, the J end by 4 bases, with 16 bases between. This CDR3 region has 15 residues. Germline V gene sequence: CDR1 SGHNT, CDR2 YYREEE (reference sequence). CDR3 sequence: CASSSRTDHFYGYTF. Here the CDR3 DNA reads TGTGCCAGCAGCTCACGGACAGATCACTTCTATGGCTACACCTTC.

The sample holds one count of this clone. Here the CDR3 DNA reads TGTGCCAGCAGTTTAGGGGGTAAAGCATGGAATCAGCCCCAGCATTTT. Its protein product is CASSLGGKAWNQPQHF. The chain couples TRBV6-6 to TRBJ1-5; D may be TRBD1 (6 bases). The V end was cut by 4 bases, the J end by 4 bases, with 17 bases between. This CDR3 comprises 16 residues. The germline V gene encodes CDR1 MNHNY and CDR2 SVGAGI (reference sequence).

The genes are TRBV11-3 and TRBJ2-7; 10 bases map to TRBD1. This CDR3 is 15 amino acids long. Germline values: CDR1 SGHNT, CDR2 YENEEA. V shed 6 bases, J shed 0 bases, and the junction held 5 bases outside the gene matches. CDR3 sequence reads: CASRPGTGVSYEQYF. In DNA form, the CDR3 reads TGTGCCAGCAGGCCCGGGACAGGGGTCTCCTACGAGCAGTACTTC.

This sequence joins TRBV20-1 and TRBJ2-5; D unresolved. The germline V and J ends were trimmed by 0 bases and 5 bases, with 4 bases remaining between them. The CDR3 spans 11 residues. The germline CDR1 and CDR2 sequences are DFQATT and SNEGSKA (reference sequence). CDR3 region: CSARDSETQYF. CDR3 nucleotides: TGCAGTGCTAGAGATTCGGAGACCCAGTACTTC.

The chain uses TRBV7-2 and TRBJ1-2, with D possibly being TRBD1 (6 bases). V shed 3 bases and J shed 8 bases, with 19 bases lying between them. The CDR3 has 15 amino acids. Germline CDR1 is SGHTA and CDR2 is FQGNSA. This CDR3 reads CASSFNTGLAEGYTF. CDR3 sequence (DNA): TGTGCCAGCAGCTTCAACACAGGGCTGGCGGAAGGCTACACCTTC.

The chain couples TRBV13 to TRBJ2-1, with D tentatively TRBD1 (6 bases). Germline V gives CDR1 PRHDT, CDR2 FYEKMQ (reference sequence). V lost 2 bases to trimming and J lost 9 bases, with 14 bases between them. The CDR3 has 14 residues. CDR3 protein: CASSLPETGFEQFF. CDR3 bases: TGTGCCAGCAGCTTACCCGAGACAGGATTTGAGCAGTTCTTC.

The chain couples TRBV6-5 to TRBJ1-4; D is undetermined. The V gene's germline CDR1 is MNHEY and CDR2 SVGAGI. The CDR3 is 11 amino acids. Trimming cost V 5 bases and J 7 bases, with 5 bases left between them. CDR3 region: CASSTGEKLFF. In DNA form, the CDR3 reads TGTGCCAGCAGTACCGGTGAAAAACTGTTTTTT.